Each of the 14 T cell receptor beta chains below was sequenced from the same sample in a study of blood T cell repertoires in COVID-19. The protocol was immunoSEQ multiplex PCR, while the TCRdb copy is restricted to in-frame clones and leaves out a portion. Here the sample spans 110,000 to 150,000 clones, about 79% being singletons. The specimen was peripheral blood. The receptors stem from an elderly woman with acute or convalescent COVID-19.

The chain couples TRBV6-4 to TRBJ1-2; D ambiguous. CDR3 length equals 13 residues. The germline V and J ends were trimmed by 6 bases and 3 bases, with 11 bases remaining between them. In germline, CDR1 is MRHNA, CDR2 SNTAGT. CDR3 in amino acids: CASRNLGDYGYTF. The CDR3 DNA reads TGTGCCAGCAGAAACCTGGGCGACTATGGCTACACCTTC.

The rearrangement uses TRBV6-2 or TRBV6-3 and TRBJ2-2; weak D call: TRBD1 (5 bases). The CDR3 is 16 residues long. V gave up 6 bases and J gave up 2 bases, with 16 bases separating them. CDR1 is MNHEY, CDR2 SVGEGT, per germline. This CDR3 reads CASSHRSALNTGELFF. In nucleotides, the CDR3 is TGTGCCAGCAGCCACAGGTCGGCTCTAAACACCGGGGAGCTGTTTTTT.

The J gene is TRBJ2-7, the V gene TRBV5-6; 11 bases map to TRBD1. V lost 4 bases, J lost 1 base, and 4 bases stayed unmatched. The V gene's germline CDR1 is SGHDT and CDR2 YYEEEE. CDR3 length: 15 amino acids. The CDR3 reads CASSRGQGASYEQYF. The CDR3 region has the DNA TGTGCCAGCAGCCGTGGACAGGGGGCATCCTACGAGCAGTACTTC. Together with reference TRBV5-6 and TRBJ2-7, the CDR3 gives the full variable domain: DAGVTQSPTHLIKTRGQQVTLRCSPKSGHDTVSWYQQALGQGPQFIFQYYEEEERQRGNFPDRFSGHQFPNYSSELNVNALLLGDSALYLCASSRGQGASYEQYFGPGTRLTVT.

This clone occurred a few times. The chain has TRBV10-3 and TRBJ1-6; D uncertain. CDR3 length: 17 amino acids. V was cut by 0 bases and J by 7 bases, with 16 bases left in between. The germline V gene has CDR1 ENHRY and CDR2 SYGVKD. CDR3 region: CAISESPWRGQNSPLHF. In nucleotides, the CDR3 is TGTGCCATCAGTGAGTCCCCGTGGCGGGGTCAAAATTCACCCCTCCACTTT.

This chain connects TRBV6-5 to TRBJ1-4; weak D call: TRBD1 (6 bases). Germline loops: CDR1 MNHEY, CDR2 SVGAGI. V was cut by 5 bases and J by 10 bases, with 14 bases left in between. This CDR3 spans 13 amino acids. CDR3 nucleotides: TGTGCCAGCAGTCTCCACAGGGACCGAAAACTGTTTTTT. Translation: CASSLHRDRKLFF.

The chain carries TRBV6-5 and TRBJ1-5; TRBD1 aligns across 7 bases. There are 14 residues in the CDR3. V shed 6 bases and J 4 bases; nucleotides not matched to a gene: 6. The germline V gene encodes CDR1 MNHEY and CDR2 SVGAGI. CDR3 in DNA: TGTGCCAGCAGGGATCGACAGGGTAATCAGCCCCAGCATTTT. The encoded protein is CASRDRQGNQPQHF.

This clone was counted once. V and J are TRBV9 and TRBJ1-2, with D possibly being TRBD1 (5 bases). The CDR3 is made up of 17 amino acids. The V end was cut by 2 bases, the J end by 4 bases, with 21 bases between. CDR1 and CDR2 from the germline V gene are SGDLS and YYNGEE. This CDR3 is CASSVDNGRGRTYGYTF. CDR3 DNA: TGTGCCAGCAGCGTTGACAATGGACGGGGGAGAACCTATGGCTACACCTTC.

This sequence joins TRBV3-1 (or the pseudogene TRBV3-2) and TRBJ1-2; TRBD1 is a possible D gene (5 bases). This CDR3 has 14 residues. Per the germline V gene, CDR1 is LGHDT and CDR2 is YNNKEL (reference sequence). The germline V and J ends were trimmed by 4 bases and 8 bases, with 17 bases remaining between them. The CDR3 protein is CASSPGEGNSGYTF. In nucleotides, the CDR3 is TGTGCCAGCAGCCCGGGGGAGGGGAACAGCGGCTACACCTTC.

The CDR3 DNA reads TGTGCCAGCAGCTCCACAGGGTCTGACTATGGCTACACCTTC. As protein: CASSSTGSDYGYTF. This chain connects TRBV7-3 to TRBJ1-2, with D maybe TRBD1 (6 bases). The CDR3 extends over 14 amino acids. Germline values: CDR1 SGHTA, CDR2 FQGTGA. Deletions cut 4 bases from V and 3 bases from J, with 12 bases between. The variable domain in full, completed from reference TRBV7-3 and TRBJ1-2, reads GAGVSQTPSNKVTEKGKYVELRCDPISGHTALYWYRQSLGQGPEFLIYFQGTGAADDSGLPNDRFFAVRPEGSVSTLKIQRTERGDSAVYLCASSSTGSDYGYTFGSGTRLTVV.

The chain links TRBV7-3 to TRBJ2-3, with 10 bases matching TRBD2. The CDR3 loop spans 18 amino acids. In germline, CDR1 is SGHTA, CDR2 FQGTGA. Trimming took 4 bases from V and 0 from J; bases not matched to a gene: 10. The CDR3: CASSSPPLAGESTDTQYF. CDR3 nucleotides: TGTGCCAGCAGCTCTCCCCCTCTAGCGGGGGAGAGCACAGATACGCAGTATTTT.

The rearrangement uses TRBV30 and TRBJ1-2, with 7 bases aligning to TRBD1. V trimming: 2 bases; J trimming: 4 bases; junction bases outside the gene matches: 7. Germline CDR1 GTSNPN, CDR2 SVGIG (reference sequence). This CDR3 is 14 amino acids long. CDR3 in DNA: TGTGCCTGGAGTCCTTACAGGGGTATCTATGGCTACACCTTC. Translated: CAWSPYRGIYGYTF.

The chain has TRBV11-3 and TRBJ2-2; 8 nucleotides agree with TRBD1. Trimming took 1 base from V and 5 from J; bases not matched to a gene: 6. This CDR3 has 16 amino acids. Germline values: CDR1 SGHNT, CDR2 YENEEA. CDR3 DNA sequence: TGTGCCAGCAGCTTAGGCGGACAGGGTGGGACCGGGGAGCTGTTTTTT. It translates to CASSLGGQGGTGELFF.

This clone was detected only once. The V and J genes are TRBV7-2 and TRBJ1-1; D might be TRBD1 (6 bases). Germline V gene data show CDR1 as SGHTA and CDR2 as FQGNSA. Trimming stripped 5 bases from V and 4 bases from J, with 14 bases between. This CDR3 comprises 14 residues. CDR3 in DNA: TGTGCCAGCAGCCTTCTGATCAGGGGCACTGAAGCTTTCTTT. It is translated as CASSLLIRGTEAFF.

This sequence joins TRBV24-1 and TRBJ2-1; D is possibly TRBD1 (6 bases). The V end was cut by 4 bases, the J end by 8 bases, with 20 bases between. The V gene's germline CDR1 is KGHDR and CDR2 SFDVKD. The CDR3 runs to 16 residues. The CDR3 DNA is TGTGCCACCAGTGACTCAGGGGCTTCGGGAAGCGATGAGCAGTTCTTC. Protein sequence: CATSDSGASGSDEQFF.